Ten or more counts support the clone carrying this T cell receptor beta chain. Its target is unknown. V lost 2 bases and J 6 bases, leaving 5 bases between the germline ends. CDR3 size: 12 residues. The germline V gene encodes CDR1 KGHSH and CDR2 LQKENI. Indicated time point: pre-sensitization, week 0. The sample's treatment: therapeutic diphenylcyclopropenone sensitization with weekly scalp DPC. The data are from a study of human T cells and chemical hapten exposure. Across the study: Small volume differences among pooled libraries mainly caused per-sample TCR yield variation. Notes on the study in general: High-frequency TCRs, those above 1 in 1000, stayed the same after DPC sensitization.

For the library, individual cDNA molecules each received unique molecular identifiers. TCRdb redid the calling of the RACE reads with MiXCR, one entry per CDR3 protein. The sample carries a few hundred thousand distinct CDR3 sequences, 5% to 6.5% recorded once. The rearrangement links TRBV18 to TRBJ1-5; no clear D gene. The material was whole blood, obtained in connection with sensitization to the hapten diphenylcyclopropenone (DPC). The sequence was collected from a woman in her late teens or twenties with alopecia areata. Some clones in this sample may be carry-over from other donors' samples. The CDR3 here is CASSPLGQPQHF. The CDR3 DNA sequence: TGTGCCAGCTCACCATTGGGTCAGCCCCAGCATTTT. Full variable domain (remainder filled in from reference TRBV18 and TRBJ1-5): NAGVMQNPRHLVRRRGQEARLRCSPMKGHSHVYWYRQLPEEGLKFMVYLQKENIIDESGMPKERFSAEFPKEGPSILRIQQVVRGDSAAYFCASSPLGQPQHFGDGTRLSIL.